This T cell receptor (beta chain) is drawn from a study of long-term antiretroviral therapy in people with HIV. Study results and limitations: Specimen acquisition occurred between the mid-2000s and the late 2010s, potentially under older ART regimens. ART was followed by higher diversity that remained below transplant donor controls.

Researchers report immunoSEQ v3.0 was run at survey level. Profiling relied on immunoSEQ multiplex PCR, and the TCRdb table lists in-frame clones only, not all of them. The sample yields about 21,000 clones, 88% seen once. In the case of this clone: Its matching antigen is unknown.

The sequences come from unsorted PBMCs, collected 2.3 years after starting antiretroviral therapy. The TCR sequence derives from a man aged 55 to 70 with HIV.

CDR3 residues: CASRPLRGHEEETQYF. CDR3 nucleotide sequence: TGTGCCAGCAGGCCCCTCAGGGGGCATGAGGAGGAGACCCAGTACTTC. The V call is TRBV28, the J call TRBJ2-5; the match to TRBD1 covers 8 bases. CDR1 is MDHEN and CDR2 is SYDVKM in the germline V gene. The trim removed 6 bases at V and 5 bases at J, leaving 14 bases unmatched. The CDR3 consists of 16 residues. The full variable domain, completed using reference TRBV28 and TRBJ2-5, is DVKVTQSSRYLVKRTGEKVFLECVQDMDHENMFWYRQDPGLGLRLIYFSYDVKMKEKGDIPEGYSVSREKKERFSLILESASTNQTSMYLCASRPLRGHEEETQYFGPGTRLLVL.